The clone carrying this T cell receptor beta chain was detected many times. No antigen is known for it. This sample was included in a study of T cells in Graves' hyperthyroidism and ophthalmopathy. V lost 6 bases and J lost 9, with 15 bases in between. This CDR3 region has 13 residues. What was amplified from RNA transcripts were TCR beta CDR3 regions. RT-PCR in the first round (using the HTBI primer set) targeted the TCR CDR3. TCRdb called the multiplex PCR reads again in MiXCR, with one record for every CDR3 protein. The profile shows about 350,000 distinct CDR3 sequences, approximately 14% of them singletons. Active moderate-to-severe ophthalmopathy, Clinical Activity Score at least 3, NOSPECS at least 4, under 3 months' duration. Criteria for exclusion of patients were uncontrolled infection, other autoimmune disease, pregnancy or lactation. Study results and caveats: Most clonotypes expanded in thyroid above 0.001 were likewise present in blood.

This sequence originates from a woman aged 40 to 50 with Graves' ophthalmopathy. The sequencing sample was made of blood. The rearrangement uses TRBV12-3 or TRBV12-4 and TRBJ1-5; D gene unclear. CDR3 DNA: TGTGCCAGCAGGCATCGGGAGGGTGTGCCCCAGCATTTT. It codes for CASRHREGVPQHF.